This TCR beta chain originates from a study of blood T cell repertoires in COVID-19. Overall study: Both acute and convalescent COVID-19 samples were obtained from the United States, Italy and Spain.

In the authors' workflow: Estimated nucleated cell counts came from reference gene primer amplification. Data came from immunoSEQ multiplex PCR; TCRdb stores just in-frame clones and leaves some out. That table is the source of V, J and clone size, and D and trimming were worked out from the DNA. The sample records about 240,000 clones, around 85% being singletons. Trimming left V 4 bases short and J 14 bases short, with 15 bases between. Germline values: CDR1 MNHEY, CDR2 SVGAGI. This CDR3 spans 13 amino acids. V and J are TRBV6-5 and TRBJ1-6; D gene unclear. Sequenced sample: peripheral blood. The clonotype was recovered from a man between 45 and 60 years old with COVID-19, enrolled during active disease. The CDR3 coding sequence is TGTGCCAGCAGTTCGGGAACGGCTGTCACCCTCCACTTT. Its protein product is CASSSGTAVTLHF.